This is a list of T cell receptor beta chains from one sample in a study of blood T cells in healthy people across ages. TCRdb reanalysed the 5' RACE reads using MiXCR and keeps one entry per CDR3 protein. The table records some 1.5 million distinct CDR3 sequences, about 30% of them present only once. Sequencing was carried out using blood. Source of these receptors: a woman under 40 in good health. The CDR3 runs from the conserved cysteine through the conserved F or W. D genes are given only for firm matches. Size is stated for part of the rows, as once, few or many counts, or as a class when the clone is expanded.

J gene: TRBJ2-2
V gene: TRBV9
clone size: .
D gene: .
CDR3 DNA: TGTGCCAGCAGCGTAGTGGCTAGACCACGGGAGCTGTTTTTT
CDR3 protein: CASSVVARPRELFF

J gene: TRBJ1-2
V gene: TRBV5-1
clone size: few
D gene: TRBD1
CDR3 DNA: TGCGCCAGCAGCTGGGGACAGCAACCCTATGGCTACACCTTC
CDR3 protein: CASSWGQQPYGYTF

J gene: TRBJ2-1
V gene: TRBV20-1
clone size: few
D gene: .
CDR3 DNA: TGCAGTGCTAGAGTCCCGGGAGTAGGAGAGCAGTTCTTC
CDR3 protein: CSARVPGVGEQFF

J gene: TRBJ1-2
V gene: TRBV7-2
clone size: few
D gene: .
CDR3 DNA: TGTGCCAACAGCTATGGGGAGGGGTATGGCTACACCTTC
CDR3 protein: CANSYGEGYGYTF

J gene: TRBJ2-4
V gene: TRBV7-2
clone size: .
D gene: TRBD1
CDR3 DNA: TGTGCCAGCAGCTTAGCGGGTGTAAGGACAGGGGTGTCCGGTCTCGATTGGGGCAAAAACATTCAGTACTTC
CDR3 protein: CASSLAGVRTGVSGLDWGKNIQYF

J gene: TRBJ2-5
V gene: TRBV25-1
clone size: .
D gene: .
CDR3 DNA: TGTGCCAGCAGCACCGGACGCACTGCGGCACAAGAGACCCAGTACTTC
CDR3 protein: CASSTGRTAAQETQYF

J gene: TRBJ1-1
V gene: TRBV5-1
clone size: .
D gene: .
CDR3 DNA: TGCGCCAGCAGCAGTAACTCGGGATTTGACACTGAAGCTTTCTTT
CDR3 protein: CASSSNSGFDTEAFF

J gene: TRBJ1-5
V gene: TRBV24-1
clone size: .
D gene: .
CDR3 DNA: TGTGCCACCAGTGGCCCGGGCCGGTCGCAGCCCCAGCATTTT
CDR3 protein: CATSGPGRSQPQHF

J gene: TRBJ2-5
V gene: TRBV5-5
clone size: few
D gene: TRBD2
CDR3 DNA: TGTGCCAGCAGCGTCTCTCTAGCGGTCACCAGGGAGACCCAGTACTTC
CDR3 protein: CASSVSLAVTRETQYF

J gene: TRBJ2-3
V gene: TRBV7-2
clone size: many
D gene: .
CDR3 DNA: TGTGCCAGCAGCTGGGCGGGGGATACGCAGTATTTT
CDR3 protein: CASSWAGDTQYF

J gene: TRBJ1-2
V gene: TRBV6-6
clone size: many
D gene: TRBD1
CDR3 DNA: TGTGCCAGCAGTTCGGGGACAGGGATCATCAACTATGGCTACACCTTC
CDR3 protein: CASSSGTGIINYGYTF

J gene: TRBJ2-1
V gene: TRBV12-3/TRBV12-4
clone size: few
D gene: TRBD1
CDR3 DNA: TGTGCCAGCAGTACCCACACCGGGACAGGGGGAAGTGTTACCCAGTTCTTC
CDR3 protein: CASSTHTGTGGSVTQFF

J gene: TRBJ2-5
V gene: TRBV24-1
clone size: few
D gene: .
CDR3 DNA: TGTGCCACCAGTGATACCGGAGACAGAGAAGAGACCCAGTACTTC
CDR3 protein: CATSDTGDREETQYF

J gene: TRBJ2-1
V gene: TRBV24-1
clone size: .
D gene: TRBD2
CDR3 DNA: TGTGCCACCAGTGAAAGACTAGCGGGAAGGAATGAGCAGTTATTC
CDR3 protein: CATSERLAGRNEQLF

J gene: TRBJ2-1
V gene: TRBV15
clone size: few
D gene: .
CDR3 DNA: TGTGCCACCGCCTCCGGTACAGGGATGACCAATGAGCAGTTCTTC
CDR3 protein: CATASGTGMTNEQFF

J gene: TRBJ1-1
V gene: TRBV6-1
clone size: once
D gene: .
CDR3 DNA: TGTGCCAGCAGTGAAAAAAGGATCTCAGCTTTCTTT
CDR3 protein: CASSEKRISAFF

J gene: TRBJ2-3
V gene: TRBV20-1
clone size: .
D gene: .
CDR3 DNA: TGCAGTGCTAGAGACCCGCAGGGACCCACAGATACGCAGTATTTT
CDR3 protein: CSARDPQGPTDTQYF

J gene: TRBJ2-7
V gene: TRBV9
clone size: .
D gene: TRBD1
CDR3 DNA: TGTGCCAGCAGCTCCGGCGCAGGGGGCGAGCAGTACTTC
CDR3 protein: CASSSGAGGEQYF

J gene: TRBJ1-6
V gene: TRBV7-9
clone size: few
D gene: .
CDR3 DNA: TGTGCCAGCAGCGGTCTCAGGGAAGCGGATTCACCCCTCCACTTT
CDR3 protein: CASSGLREADSPLHF

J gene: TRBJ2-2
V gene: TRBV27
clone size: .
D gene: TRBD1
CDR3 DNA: TGTGCCAGCAGTGCGCCGACAGGGGGCATGAGCACCGGGGAGCTGTTTTTT
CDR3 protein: CASSAPTGGMSTGELFF

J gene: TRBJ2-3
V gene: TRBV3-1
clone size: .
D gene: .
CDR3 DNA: TGTGCCAGCAGCCAAGAAAGGGGACTCGTCACAGATACGCAGTATTTT
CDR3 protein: CASSQERGLVTDTQYF

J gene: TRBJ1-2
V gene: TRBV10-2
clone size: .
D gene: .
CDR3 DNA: TGCGCCAGCAGTGTGTCGGGACGGGTCTATGGCTACACCTTC
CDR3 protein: CASSVSGRVYGYTF

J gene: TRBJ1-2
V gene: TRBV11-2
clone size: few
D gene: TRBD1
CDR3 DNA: TGTGCCAGCAGCTTAGCCCCACAGGGGGGCTATGGCTACACCTTC
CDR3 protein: CASSLAPQGGYGYTF

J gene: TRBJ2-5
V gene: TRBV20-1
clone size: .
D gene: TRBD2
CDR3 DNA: TGCAGTGTGAGGACTAGCGGGCGCTTAGAGACCCAGTACTTC
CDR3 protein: CSVRTSGRLETQYF

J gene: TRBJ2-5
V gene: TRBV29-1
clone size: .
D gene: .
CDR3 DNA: TGCAGTGTAAGGGACGGAACTATAAAAGAGACCCAGTACTTC
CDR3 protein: CSVRDGTIKETQYF

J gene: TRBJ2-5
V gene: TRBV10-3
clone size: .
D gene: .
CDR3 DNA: TGTGCCATCAGTGAGTCGAACCCACAAGAGACCCAGTACTTC
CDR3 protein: CAISESNPQETQYF

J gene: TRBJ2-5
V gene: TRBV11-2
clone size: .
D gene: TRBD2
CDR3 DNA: TGTGCCAGCAGCTCGCAGCGGGAGGCGGAGACCCAGTACTTC
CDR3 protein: CASSSQREAETQYF

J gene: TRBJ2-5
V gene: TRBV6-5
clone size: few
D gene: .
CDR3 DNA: TGTGCCAGCAGGGCCCCGGGGGTCCCAGAGACCCAGTACTTC
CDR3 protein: CASRAPGVPETQYF

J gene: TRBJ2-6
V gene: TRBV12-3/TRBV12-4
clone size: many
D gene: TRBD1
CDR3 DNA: TGTGCCAGCAGTTTCCGACAGGGTGTAGTATCTGGGGCCAACGTCCTGACTTTC
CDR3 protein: CASSFRQGVVSGANVLTF

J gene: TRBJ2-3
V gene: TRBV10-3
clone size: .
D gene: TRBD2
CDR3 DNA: TGTGCCATCAGTGAGTCCATCCGGACTAGCGGGGGGAGCACAGATACGCAGTATTTT
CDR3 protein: CAISESIRTSGGSTDTQYF

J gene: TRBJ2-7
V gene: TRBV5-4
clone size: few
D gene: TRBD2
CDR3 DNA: TGTGCCAGCAGCCGGGGGGGGCAGGGACGGTACGAGCAGTACTTC
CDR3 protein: CASSRGGQGRYEQYF

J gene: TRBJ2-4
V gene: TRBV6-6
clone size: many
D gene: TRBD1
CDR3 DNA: TGTGCCAGCAGTTACACAGGGGGCTCTGACATTCAGTACTTC
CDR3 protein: CASSYTGGSDIQYF

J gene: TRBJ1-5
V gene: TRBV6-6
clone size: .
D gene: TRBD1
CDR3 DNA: TGTGTCAGCAGTTCCAGATCGACAGGGGGCAGCAATCAGCCCCAGCATTTT
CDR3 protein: CVSSSRSTGGSNQPQHF

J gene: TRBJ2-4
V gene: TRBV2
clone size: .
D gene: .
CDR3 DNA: TGTGCCAGCGCCCCGGGAGCCGGGGAGGCTTCCATTCAGTACTTC
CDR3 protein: CASAPGAGEASIQYF

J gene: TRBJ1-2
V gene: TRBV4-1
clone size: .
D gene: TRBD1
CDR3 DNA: TGCGCCAGCAGCTTCCAAGGAACAGGGGCCATCTCTTATGGCTACACCTTC
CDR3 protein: CASSFQGTGAISYGYTF

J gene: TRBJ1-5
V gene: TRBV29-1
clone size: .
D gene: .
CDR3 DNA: TGCAGCGCTACCCCTACAGGGTATAATCAGCCCCAGCATTTT
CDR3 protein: CSATPTGYNQPQHF

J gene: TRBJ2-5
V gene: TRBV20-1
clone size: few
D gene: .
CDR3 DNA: TGCAGTGCTATGAGTCTGGTGGGCCAAGAGACCCAGTACTTC
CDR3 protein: CSAMSLVGQETQYF

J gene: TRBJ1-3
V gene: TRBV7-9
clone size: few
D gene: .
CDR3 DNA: TGTGCCAGCAGCTCCTGGACGGGACTTACTGGAAACACCATATATTTT
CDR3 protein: CASSSWTGLTGNTIYF

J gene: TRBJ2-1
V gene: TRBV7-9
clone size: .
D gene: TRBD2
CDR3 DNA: TGTGCCAGCAGCTCCCGGAGGGAGGGTAGCGGGGACCACAATGAGCAGTTCTTC
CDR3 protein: CASSSRREGSGDHNEQFF

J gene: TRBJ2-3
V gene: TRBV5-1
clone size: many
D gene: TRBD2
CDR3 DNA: TGCGCCAGCAATTGGGACTACCTCCCTGATACGCAGTATTTT
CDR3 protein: CASNWDYLPDTQYF

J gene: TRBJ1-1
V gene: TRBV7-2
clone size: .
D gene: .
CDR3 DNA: TGTGCCAGCAGCTTGAAGCGGACTAAGGCTTTCTTT
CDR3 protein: CASSLKRTKAFF

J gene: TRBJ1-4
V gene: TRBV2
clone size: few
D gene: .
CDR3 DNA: TGTGCCAGCAGTGATCAGGGATCTGGGGAAAAACTGTTTTTT
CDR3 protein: CASSDQGSGEKLFF

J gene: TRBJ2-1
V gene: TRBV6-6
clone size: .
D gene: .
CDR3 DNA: TGTGCCAGCAGTTACACCAGCAGCGATGATCAGTTCTTC
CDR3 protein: CASSYTSSDDQFF

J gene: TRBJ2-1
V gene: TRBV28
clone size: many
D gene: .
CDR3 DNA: TGTGCCAGCAGTTTACAAGTTGTCAATGAGCAGTTCTTC
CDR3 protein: CASSLQVVNEQFF

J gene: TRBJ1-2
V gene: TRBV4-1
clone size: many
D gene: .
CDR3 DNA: TGCGCCAGCAGCCAAGGACAGAGAGCTAACTATGGCTACACCTTC
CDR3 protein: CASSQGQRANYGYTF

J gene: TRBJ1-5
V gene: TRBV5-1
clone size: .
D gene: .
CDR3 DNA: TGCGCCAGCAGCTTGGAGGCAGGGGATGGTCAGCCCCAGCATTTT
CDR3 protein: CASSLEAGDGQPQHF

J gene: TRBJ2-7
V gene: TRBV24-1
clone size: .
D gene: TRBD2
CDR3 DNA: TGTGCCACCAGTGATTCTCGGGGGGTCGAGCAGTACTTC
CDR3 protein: CATSDSRGVEQYF

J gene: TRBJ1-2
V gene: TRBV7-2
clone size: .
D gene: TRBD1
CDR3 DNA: TGTGCCAGCAGCTTCGACAGGGGGTTGATTAACTATGGCTACACCTTC
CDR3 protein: CASSFDRGLINYGYTF

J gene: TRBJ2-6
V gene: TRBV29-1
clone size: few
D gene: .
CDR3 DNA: TGCAGCGTTGAGCGGGGTGCTGGGGCCAACGTCCTGACTTTC
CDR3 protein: CSVERGAGANVLTF

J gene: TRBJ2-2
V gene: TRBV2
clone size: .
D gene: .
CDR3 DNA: TGTGCCAGCAGTGAAACTAGGGATGGTAGCGGGGAGCTGTTTTTT
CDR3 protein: CASSETRDGSGELFF

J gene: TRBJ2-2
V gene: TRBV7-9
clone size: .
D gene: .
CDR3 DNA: TGTGCCAGCAGCATTTGGACGGGAACGGGCACCGGGGAGCTGTTTTTT
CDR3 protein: CASSIWTGTGTGELFF

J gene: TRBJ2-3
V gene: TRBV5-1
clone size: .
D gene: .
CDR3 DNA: TGCGCCAGCAGCCCTTCAAATCGGGGGAGTTTCGAAGATACGCAGTATTTT
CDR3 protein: CASSPSNRGSFEDTQYF

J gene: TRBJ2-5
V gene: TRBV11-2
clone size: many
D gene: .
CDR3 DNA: TGTGCCAGCAGCCCACAATCGGGGAGTTGGGAGACCCAGTACTTC
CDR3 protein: CASSPQSGSWETQYF

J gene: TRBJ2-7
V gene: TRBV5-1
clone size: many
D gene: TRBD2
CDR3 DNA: TGCGCCAGCAGCTTGGCCGGGACTAGCGTCACTTACGAGCAGTACTTC
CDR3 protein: CASSLAGTSVTYEQYF